The clone carrying this T cell receptor beta chain was detected ten times or more. Via MiXCR, TCRdb re-called the RT-PCR reads, giving one row per CDR3 protein. The sample holds about 960,000 distinct CDR3 sequences, over 15% seen once. The CDR3 runs to 15 residues. Germline loops: CDR1 SGHAT, CDR2 FQNNGV. Trimming removed 0 bases at V and 4 bases at J, with 12 bases between. This specimen comes from a study of patients and donors after allogeneic stem cell transplantation. This chain uses TRBV11-2 with TRBJ1-2, with D possibly matching TRBD1 (5 bases). Sequencing was done on a sample of blood, either unsorted or a sorted T cell fraction (not recorded which). This clonotype was sampled from a human donor who was either an allogeneic HSCT recipient or a stem cell or donor lymphocyte infusion donor (not recorded which). It is not recorded whose cells these are; they may come from a transplant donor. The CDR3 protein is CASSLDWNRLYGYTF. The CDR3 DNA follows: TGTGCCAGCAGCTTAGATTGGAACAGGCTCTATGGCTACACCTTC. The full variable domain, in which reference TRBV11-2 and TRBJ1-2 provide the parts outside the CDR3, is EAGVAQSPRYKIIEKRQSVAFWCNPISGHATLYWYQQILGQGPKLLIQFQNNGVVDDSQLPKDRFSAERLKGVDSTLKIQPAKLEDSAVYLCASSLDWNRLYGYTFGSGTRLTVV.